This T cell receptor beta chain originates from a study of T cell repertoires in cytomegalovirus infection (dated by TCRdb to the late 2010s). Study-wide context: The peptide stimulations were aimed at well-studied HLA-B-restricted epitopes as well as recently identified HLA-C-restricted CMV epitopes, whose presentation resists viral immunomodulation. Donor HLA type was relevant to the analysis, because carriage of CMV infection together with the matching HLA type was indicated by public TCR beta signatures. On the study overall, not on this receptor specifically: In both this cohort and an independent cohort of approximately 350 donors, the cumulative frequency of public TCR beta family members distinguished carriers of CMV infection plus the relevant HLA type. In the ex vivo response, HLA-C-restricted CMV-specific TCR beta clonotypes were dominant, and in two of eight donors the single most frequent clonotype came from this HLA-C-restricted group.

The V end gives up 5 bases and the J end 5 bases, leaving 9 bases in the junction not matched to a gene. Measured from the cysteine to the phenylalanine, the CDR3 is 15 residues long. Here the CDR3 DNA is all that survives: 45 bases in frame from base 1. CDR1 and CDR2, looked up from the germline V gene, are MDHEN and SYDVKM. The intended sense of this specimen's treatment or condition label: in vitro stimulation with specific CMV peptide epitopes to enrich CMV-specific T cells. The instrument was an Illumina HiSeq 1500. TCRdb applied fastp at Q25 and MiXCR to the public reads, then kept only in-frame beta chains. Rows merge per CDR3 protein into single entries with the most common DNA and genes. Counted in this sample were roughly 920,000 distinct CDR3 sequences; approximately 32% of them appeared once. The ten largest account for roughly 12% of the sample. Points on this clonotype: Its antigen is still unknown. One base away there is no much larger clone; base qualities are not given.

This sequence uses TRBV28 and TRBJ1-5, and TRBD1 aligns with 7 junction nucleotides. This specimen consisted of cultured CD8+ T cells from PBMCs, obtained from culture after CMV antigen stimulation. The clonotype comes from a human donor in good health (CMV status not recorded). Some clones in this sample may be carry-over from other donors' samples. The sequenced DNA: TGTGCCAGCAGTCCCCGGGACAGACGTTATCAGCCCCAGCATTTT. The translation is CASSPRDRRYQPQHF.